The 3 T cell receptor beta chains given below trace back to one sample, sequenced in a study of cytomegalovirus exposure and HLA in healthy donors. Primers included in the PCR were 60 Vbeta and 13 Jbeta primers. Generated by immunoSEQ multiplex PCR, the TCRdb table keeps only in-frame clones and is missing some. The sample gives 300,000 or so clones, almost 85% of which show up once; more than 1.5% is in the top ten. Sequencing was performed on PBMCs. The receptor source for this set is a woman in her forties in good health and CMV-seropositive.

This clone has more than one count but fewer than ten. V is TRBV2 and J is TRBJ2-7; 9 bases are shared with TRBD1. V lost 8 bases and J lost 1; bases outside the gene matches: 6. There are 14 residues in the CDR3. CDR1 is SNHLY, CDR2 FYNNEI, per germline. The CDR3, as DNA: TGTGCCAGCGTACCGGGACAGGGTTCCTACGAGCAGTACTTC. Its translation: CASVPGQGSYEQYF.

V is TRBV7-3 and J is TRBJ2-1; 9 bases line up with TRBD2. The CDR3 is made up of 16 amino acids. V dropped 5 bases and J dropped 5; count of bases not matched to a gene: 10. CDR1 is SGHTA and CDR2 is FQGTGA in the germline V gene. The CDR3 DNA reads TGTGCCAGCAGCCTTAGCGGGAGTGAGCCAAACAATGAGCAGTTCTTC. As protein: CASSLSGSEPNNEQFF.

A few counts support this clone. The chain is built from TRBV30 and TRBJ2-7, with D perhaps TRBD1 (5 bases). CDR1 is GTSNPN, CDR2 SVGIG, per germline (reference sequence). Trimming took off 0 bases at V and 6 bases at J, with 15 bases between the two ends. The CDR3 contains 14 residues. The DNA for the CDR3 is TGTGCCTGGAGTGTACTCCAGGGATTGAGCGAGCAGTACTTC. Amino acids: CAWSVLQGLSEQYF. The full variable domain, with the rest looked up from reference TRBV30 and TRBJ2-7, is SQTIHQWPATLVQPVGSPLSLECTVEGTSNPNLYWYRQAAGRGLQLLFYSVGIGQISSEVPQNLSASRPQDRQFILSSKKLLLSDSGFYLCAWSVLQGLSEQYFGPGTRLTVT.